This TCR beta chain was observed in a study of CD8+ T cells in alopecia areata. For the study at large: Treated patients were dosed with oral tofacitinib, taking 5 to 10 mg twice daily. Study-level results: How baseline CD8+ expansion relates to response remains uncertain (there was one nonresponder). On tofacitinib, scalp and blood still held many of the expanded lesional clones.

Treatment here: oral pan-JAK inhibitor, 5-10 mg twice daily. The study team obtained lesional scalp punch biopsies and peripheral blood from alopecia areata patients. TCR sequencing used cDNA made by reverse transcription of extracted RNA. Sequencing was performed with immunoSEQ multiplex PCR; in TCRdb, only in-frame clones are kept and a portion is missing. Altogether roughly 100,000 clones are present, 60% being singletons, with the ten largest covering 15% to 20%. Note on this clone: Its cognate antigen is unknown.

Sequences were derived from CD8+ T cells sorted from blood, sampled at approximately week 56, from a patient treated with tofacitinib. The receptor was isolated from a human donor with alopecia areata.

The CDR3: CAISESGDSNQPQHF. CDR3 nucleotide sequence: TGTGCCATCAGTGAGTCTGGGGATAGCAATCAGCCCCAGCATTTT. The gene calls are TRBV10-3 and TRBJ1-5; D ambiguous. V dropped 0 bases and J dropped 0 bases, with 6 bases sitting between them. CDR3 length: 15 amino acids. The germline gives CDR1 ENHRY, CDR2 SYGVKD.